This entry lists 26 T cell receptor beta chains sequenced from one sample in a study of shared clonotypes between healthy human individuals. Sequencing used immunoSEQ multiplex PCR; TCRdb keeps in-frame clones, though not all of them. The table lists more than 1 million clones, approximately 78% of them singletons. The sequenced sample was memory CD4+ T cells from PBMCs. The sample's subset: CD45RA-negative fraction. These receptors all stem from a man between 18 and 29 years old in good health. Some clones in this sample may be carry-over from other donors' samples.

The J gene is TRBJ2-2, the V gene TRBV2; D is possibly TRBD1 or TRBD2 (5 bases each). Germline V gene lookup returns CDR1 SNHLY and CDR2 FYNNEI. V lost 4 bases to trimming and J lost 4 bases, with 13 bases between them. CDR3 length: 15 amino acids. This chain's CDR3 is CASSVGDATTGELFF. CDR3 DNA sequence: TGTGCCAGCAGTGTCGGGGACGCAACCACCGGGGAGCTGTTTTTT.

This clone was picked up a small number of times. CDR3 nucleotide sequence: TGTGCCAGCAGCTCCGGGACTAGTCTTTCCACCGGGGAGCTGTTTTTT. Protein sequence: CASSSGTSLSTGELFF. This chain links TRBV11-2 with TRBJ2-2; 8 positions agree with TRBD2. The CDR3 is 16 residues long. Germline loops: CDR1 SGHAT, CDR2 FQNNGV. Trimming removed 4 bases from V and 4 bases from J; junction bases left unmatched: 8.

Concerning this clone itself: This clone may be a read error of a much larger clone one base away. The V call is TRBV13, the J call TRBJ1-1; D gene ambiguous. The CDR3 contains 11 residues. Deletions cut 4 bases from V and 3 bases from J, with 3 bases between. Germline V gene data show CDR1 as PRHDT and CDR2 as FYEKMQ (reference sequence). The CDR3 region has the DNA TGTGCCAGCAGCTGGTACACTGAAGCTTTCTTT. Translating gives CASSWYTEAFF.

This chain connects TRBV28 to TRBJ1-1; 10 nucleotides agree with TRBD1. CDR3 size: 15 residues. Germline V gene sequence: CDR1 MDHEN, CDR2 SYDVKM. The J segment lost 1 base and the V segment lost 5 bases, leaving 4 bases of the junction unmatched. The CDR3 nucleotides are TGTGCCAGCAGTCGTCGGACAGGGGGGAACACTGAAGCTTTCTTT. As protein: CASSRRTGGNTEAFF.

This chain connects TRBV2 to TRBJ1-5; tentative D call: TRBD1 (5 bases). There are 14 residues in the CDR3. V gave up 6 bases and J gave up 9 bases, with 18 bases separating them. CDR1 and CDR2 (germline): SNHLY, FYNNEI. CDR3 DNA: TGTGCCAGCAGGTTGGGGGTCGAAGGTAGGCCCCAGCATTTT. Translation gives CASRLGVEGRPQHF.

The rearrangement uses TRBV11-2 and TRBJ2-7, with 7 bases aligning to TRBD2. CDR3 length: 14 amino acids. The V gene end was trimmed by 4 bases and the J gene end by 6 bases; junction bases not matched to a gene: 9. Germline CDR1 and CDR2: SGHAT and FQNNGV. DNA for the CDR3: TGTGCCAGCAGCTGGGGAGCGGGGCGGTCCGAGCAGTACTTC. Amino acids: CASSWGAGRSEQYF.

V usage is TRBV28 and J usage is TRBJ2-1, with 10 bases that match TRBD1. The CDR3 spans 17 residues. CDR1 and CDR2 (germline): MDHEN, SYDVKM. Trimming at V came to 5 bases and at J to 6 bases, leaving 13 bases not matched to a gene. CDR3 nucleotides: TGTGCCAGCAGTCCCCAACCGGGACAGGGGCCTTTCAATGAGCAGTTCTTC. Translated, it gives CASSPQPGQGPFNEQFF.

J is TRBJ2-5 and V is TRBV7-6; D is ambiguous. Germline V gene data show CDR1 as SGHVS and CDR2 as FNYEAQ. The CDR3 runs 14 residues. V was pared by 5 bases and J by 6 bases, with 16 bases between. The CDR3 here is CASSATPTLQTQYF. In DNA, the CDR3 is TGTGCCAGCAGCGCCACCCCAACCTTGCAGACCCAGTACTTC.

V usage is TRBV14 and J usage is TRBJ1-4, with TRBD1 as a possible D gene (6 bases). V was shortened by 4 bases and J by 4 bases, with 10 bases between the two germline ends. The germline V gene encodes CDR1 SGHDN and CDR2 FVKESK. This CDR3 contains 14 residues. CDR3 coding DNA: TGTGCCAGCAGCCTGGGGGCATATAATGAAAAACTGTTTTTT. This encodes CASSLGAYNEKLFF.

This chain joins TRBV7-9 and TRBJ1-1; no clear D gene. CDR1 and CDR2 from the germline V gene are SEHNR and FQNEAQ (reference sequence). V was cut by 0 bases and J by 3 bases, with 5 bases left in between. CDR3 length: 13 residues. CDR3 protein: CASSLAVDTEAFF. In DNA, the CDR3 is TGTGCCAGCAGCTTAGCTGTGGACACTGAAGCTTTCTTT.

This sequence joins TRBV30 and TRBJ2-1; TRBD2 matches 12 bases. This CDR3 spans 13 amino acids. V shed 0 bases and J 10 bases; nucleotides not matched to a gene: 1. Germline lookup yields CDR1 GTSNPN and CDR2 SVGIG (reference sequence). The CDR3 protein is CAWSVTSGGEQFF. The CDR3 bases are TGTGCCTGGAGTGTTACTAGCGGGGGGGAGCAGTTCTTC.

The V call is TRBV4-3, the J call TRBJ2-7; 10 nucleotides match TRBD2. Trimming cost V 4 bases and J 7 bases; bases outside gene matches: 10. Germline V gene data show CDR1 as LGHNA and CDR2 as YSLEER. CDR3 length: 15 amino acids. CDR3 protein: CASSPTSGALGEQYF. The CDR3 nucleotides read TGCGCCAGCAGCCCCACTAGCGGGGCATTGGGGGAGCAGTACTTC.

This clone was seen many times. V and J are TRBV7-6 and TRBJ2-5; TRBD2 matches at 16 bases. Trimming took 7 bases from V and 1 from J; bases not matched to a gene: 6. This CDR3 spans 17 amino acids. From germline, CDR1 is SGHVS and CDR2 FNYEAQ. CDR3: CASTMGLAGGGQETQYF. The CDR3 DNA sequence: TGTGCCAGCACCATGGGACTAGCGGGAGGGGGCCAAGAGACCCAGTACTTC.

The chain employs TRBV28 and TRBJ2-5; D uncertain. The germline V gene encodes CDR1 MDHEN and CDR2 SYDVKM. V lost 3 bases, J lost 5 bases, and 13 bases lay in between. The CDR3 is made up of 14 amino acids. The CDR3 coding sequence is TGTGCCAGCAGTTTTTGGTCAGATAAGGAGACCCAGTACTTC. This gives the protein CASSFWSDKETQYF.

This clone was recorded a few times. The V gene is TRBV7-8, the J gene TRBJ1-5; possible D gene TRBD1, 5 bases. The CDR3 spans 15 residues. CDR1 is SGHVS and CDR2 is FQNEAQ in the germline V gene. Trimming pared 7 bases from V and 1 base from J, leaving 14 bases between. The CDR3 sequence: CASNAFWGSNQPQHF. CDR3 sequence (DNA): TGTGCCAGCAACGCCTTTTGGGGGAGCAATCAGCCCCAGCATTTT. Variable domain in full (rest from reference TRBV7-8 and TRBJ1-5): GAGVSQSPRYKVAKRGQDVALRCDPISGHVSLFWYQQALGQGPEFLTYFQNEAQLDKSGLPSDRFFAERPEGSVSTLKIQRTQQEDSAVYLCASNAFWGSNQPQHFGDGTRLSIL.

This chain joins TRBV11-2 and TRBJ2-7; 9 positions agree with TRBD1. The length of the CDR3 is 15 residues. Germline CDR1 and CDR2: SGHAT and FQNNGV. The J segment lost 6 bases and the V segment lost 1 base, leaving 7 bases of the junction unmatched. CDR3 DNA: TGTGCCAGCAGCTTAGGTGGGACAGGGACATCCGAGCAGTACTTC. It is translated as CASSLGGTGTSEQYF.

The V gene is TRBV5-4, the J gene TRBJ2-7, with 7 positions matching TRBD1. Looked up from germline, CDR1 is SGHNT and CDR2 is YYREEE (reference sequence). The CDR3 is 14 residues long. With 4 bases clipped from V and 3 bases from J, the junction kept 7 bases outside the gene matches. The CDR3 protein is CASSKRDSGYEQYF. The CDR3 DNA is TGTGCCAGCAGCAAAAGGGACAGCGGCTACGAGCAGTACTTC.

CDR3 coding DNA: TGTGCCAGCAGCTTAGGGAATAGCGGCGGGGAGCTGTTTTTT. Encoded protein: CASSLGNSGGELFF. The V call is TRBV7-9, the J call TRBJ2-2; TRBD2 might be the D (6 bases). The V and J ends lost 1 base and 7 bases respectively, with 10 bases between them. Per germline, CDR1 SEHNR and CDR2 FQNEAQ (reference sequence). The CDR3 is made up of 14 amino acids.

In the case of this clone: The same CDR3 can be traced to other DNA sequences in this sample. The chain recombines TRBV7-3 with TRBJ1-1; D might be TRBD1 (5 bases). CDR1 is SGHTA, CDR2 FQGTGA, per germline. Trimming took 5 bases from V and 7 from J, leaving 11 bases between them. CDR3 length: 12 amino acids. This chain's CDR3 is CASSPGQGEAFF. The CDR3 nucleotides read TGTGCCAGCAGCCCCGGGCAGGGTGAAGCTTTCTTT. Drawing the rest from reference TRBV7-3 and TRBJ1-1, the complete variable domain is GAGVSQTPSNKVTEKGKYVELRCDPISGHTALYWYRQSLGQGPEFLIYFQGTGAADDSGLPNDRFFAVRPEGSVSTLKIQRTERGDSAVYLCASSPGQGEAFFGQGTRLTVV.

The chain is built from TRBV27 and TRBJ2-7, with 7 positions matching TRBD2. Looked up from germline, CDR1 is MNHEY and CDR2 is SMNVEV (reference sequence). Trimming took 5 bases from V and 4 from J; bases not matched to a gene: 11. There are 15 residues in the CDR3. The chain's CDR3 is CASSLPLAVSYEQYF. Here the CDR3 DNA reads TGTGCCAGCAGTCTCCCGCTAGCGGTCTCTTACGAGCAGTACTTC.

This chain joins TRBV11-2 and TRBJ2-3; no firm D call. This CDR3 is built from 13 residues. V shed 0 bases and J shed 5 bases, with 6 bases lying between them. Germline CDR1 is SGHAT and CDR2 is FQNNGV. The DNA for the CDR3 is TGTGCCAGCAGCTTAGATCTGGAAGATACGCAGTATTTT. It specifies CASSLDLEDTQYF.

The chain employs TRBV28 and TRBJ1-5; D not certain. The V end lost 3 bases, the J end lost 0 bases, and 12 bases lay between the germline ends. Looked up from germline, CDR1 is MDHEN and CDR2 is SYDVKM. The CDR3 contains 16 residues. The CDR3 sequence is CASSLAVPYSNQPQHF. CDR3 bases: TGTGCCAGCAGTTTGGCGGTGCCCTATAGCAATCAGCCCCAGCATTTT.

There are a few counts of this clone. The rearrangement links TRBV19 to TRBJ2-1, with TRBD1 matching 7 bases. V lost 6 bases to trimming and J lost 5 bases; unmatched junction nucleotides: 13. The CDR3 totals 16 residues. Looked up from germline, CDR1 is LNHDA and CDR2 is SQIVND (reference sequence). In nucleotides, the CDR3 is TGTGCCAGTAGCCACTCTGTCCAGGGGGTGGACAATGAGCAGTTCTTC. Its protein product is CASSHSVQGVDNEQFF.

The chain employs TRBV12-5 and TRBJ1-2; weak D call: TRBD1 (5 bases). The germline gives CDR1 LGHNT, CDR2 FRNRAP. The germline V and J ends were trimmed by 1 base and 0 bases, with 15 bases remaining between them. This CDR3 spans 17 amino acids. The CDR3 nucleotides are TGTGCTAGTGGTTTGGCACCTACGGGACGGCCTAACTATGGCTACACCTTC. It encodes CASGLAPTGRPNYGYTF.

The chain is built from TRBV5-6 and TRBJ2-7; TRBD2 aligns across 12 bases. This CDR3 region has 15 residues. Germline assignment: CDR1 SGHDT and CDR2 YYEEEE. The junction had 5 bases not matched to a gene; V was cut back by 3 bases and J by 4 bases. This chain's CDR3 is CASSWASGRGYEQYF. As DNA, the CDR3 is TGTGCCAGCAGCTGGGCTAGCGGGAGGGGATACGAGCAGTACTTC.

A remark on this clone: A single base separates this from a much larger clone, so it may be a read error. V and J are TRBV7-2 and TRBJ2-7; the D is unclear. V gave up 5 bases and J gave up 3 bases, with 5 bases separating them. Germline loops: CDR1 SGHTA, CDR2 FQGNSA. The length of the CDR3 is 11 residues. CDR3 sequence: CASSAYYEQYF. CDR3 nucleotide sequence: TGTGCCAGCAGCGCCTACTACGAGCAGTACTTC.